These 22 T cell receptor beta chains were sequenced from one sample in a study of early T cells in non-severe SARS-CoV-2 infection. MiXCR, run by TCRdb on the 5' RACE reads, gives a single entry per CDR3 protein. Among 69,000 or so distinct CDR3 sequences listed, less than 15% were seen once. The sequencing input was whole blood. The receptors shown here come from an adult who was a healthcare worker with PCR-confirmed SARS-CoV-2 infection or an uninfected control (not recorded which).

The J gene is TRBJ2-1, the V gene TRBV6-1, with 10 nucleotides matching TRBD2. The CDR3 runs 15 residues. Germline loops: CDR1 MNHNS, CDR2 SASEGT. J gave up 8 bases and V 4 bases, and 8 bases lay outside the gene matches. The CDR3 loop is CASSGPGLASYEQFF. In nucleotides, the CDR3 is TGTGCCAGCAGTGGTCCGGGACTAGCGAGTTATGAGCAGTTCTTC.

In the case of this clonotype: A much more abundant neighbour one base away suggests this may be a read error. J is TRBJ2-3 and V is TRBV11-2; 11 nucleotides match TRBD2. The CDR3 loop spans 17 amino acids. Germline loops: CDR1 SGHAT, CDR2 FQNNGV. Trimming cost V 0 bases and J 4 bases; bases outside gene matches: 6. CDR3 nucleotide sequence: TGTGCCAGCAGCTTAGACGAACTAGCGGGAGTTTCAGATACGCAGTATTTT. This encodes CASSLDELAGVSDTQYF.

V and J are TRBV7-2 and TRBJ1-2; the match to TRBD1 covers 11 bases. The germline V gene has CDR1 SGHTA and CDR2 FQGNSA. The CDR3 sequence is 15 residues long. The trim removed 0 bases at V and 7 bases at J, leaving 4 bases unmatched. In nucleotides, the CDR3 is TGTGCCAGCAGCTTAGCCCGGACAGGGGGCGGTGGCTACACCTTC. Its translation: CASSLARTGGGGYTF.

This clonotype was recorded a few times. V gene TRBV10-1 combines with J gene TRBJ2-7, with 7 bases identical to TRBD2. Germline CDR1 WNHNN, CDR2 SYGVQD (reference sequence). With 6 bases clipped from V and 0 bases from J, the junction kept 8 bases outside the gene matches. The CDR3 sequence is 15 residues long. The CDR3 protein is CASRETSVSSYEQYF. The DNA of the CDR3 is TGCGCCAGCAGAGAAACTAGCGTGAGCTCCTACGAGCAGTACTTC.

This clonotype was found many times. The rearrangement joins TRBV12-3 or TRBV12-4 to TRBJ2-3; the match to TRBD2 covers 10 bases. J was trimmed by 5 bases and V by 5 bases; bases with no gene match: 13. The CDR3 covers 17 residues. CDR3 amino acids: CASSPRTSGPIGDTQYF. Written as DNA, the CDR3 is TGTGCCAGCAGTCCCCGGACTAGCGGCCCAATAGGAGATACGCAGTATTTT.

This clonotype was counted a few times. V usage is TRBV5-1 and J usage is TRBJ1-1; D is undetermined. CDR1 SGHRS and CDR2 YFSETQ come from the germline V gene. This CDR3 has 12 residues. The V end was cut by 4 bases, the J end by 3 bases, with 7 bases between. DNA for the CDR3: TGCGCCAGCAGCGGAGGATACACTGAAGCTTTCTTT. The encoded protein is CASSGGYTEAFF. Together with reference TRBV5-1 and TRBJ1-1, the CDR3 gives the full variable domain: KAGVTQTPRYLIKTRGQQVTLSCSPISGHRSVSWYQQTPGQGLQFLFEYFSETQRNKGNFPGRFSGRQFSNSRSEMNVSTLELGDSALYLCASSGGYTEAFFGQGTRLTVV.

The rearrangement links TRBV7-3 to TRBJ2-5; D is unresolved. In germline, CDR1 is SGHTA, CDR2 FQGTGA. The CDR3 is 13 amino acids. The V end lost 2 bases, the J end lost 4 bases, and 8 bases lay between the germline ends. The CDR3 region has the DNA TGTGCCAGCAGCTTATTTAGAGGAGAGACCCAGTACTTC. Its translation: CASSLFRGETQYF.

The V call is TRBV20-1, the J call TRBJ2-3; D is unclear. The V gene lost 2 bases and the J gene lost 0 bases, with 9 bases spanning the gap. The CDR3 is 14 residues long. Looked up from germline, CDR1 is DFQATT and CDR2 is SNEGSKA (reference sequence). For the CDR3, the DNA is TGCAGTGCTAGATCGCCAGACAGCACAGATACGCAGTATTTT. Protein sequence: CSARSPDSTDTQYF.

This rearrangement joins TRBV12-3 or TRBV12-4 to TRBJ2-1; 12 nucleotides line up with TRBD2. The trim removed 4 bases at V and 9 bases at J, leaving 4 bases unmatched. CDR3 length: 14 residues. This CDR3 reads CASSSSGGAVEQFF. DNA of the CDR3: TGTGCCAGCAGTTCTAGCGGGGGGGCCGTTGAGCAGTTCTTC.

The sample holds a few counts of this clonotype. The rearrangement links TRBV28 to TRBJ2-7; a weak D match, TRBD1 (6 bases). This CDR3 comprises 12 residues. The germline CDR1 and CDR2 sequences are MDHEN and SYDVKM. V lost 4 bases to trimming and J lost 7 bases, with 11 bases between them. As DNA, the CDR3 is TGTGCCAGCAGTTCCCAGGGGTTAGAGCAGTACTTC. This sequence encodes CASSSQGLEQYF.

At least ten counts were recorded for this clonotype. This CDR3 is CASSRIAESSYNEQFF. DNA for the CDR3: TGCGCCAGCAGCCGAATAGCGGAGAGCTCCTACAATGAGCAGTTCTTC. The chain joins TRBV5-1 to TRBJ2-1; possible D gene TRBD2, 6 bases. Germline lookup yields CDR1 SGHRS and CDR2 YFSETQ. Trimming took 4 bases from V and 0 from J, leaving 14 bases between them. The CDR3 extends over 16 amino acids.

This clonotype is a singleton in its sample. Being one base from a much bigger clone, this may be a read error. The V and J genes are TRBV20-1 and TRBJ2-3; D perhaps matches TRBD2 (5 bases). CDR3 length equals 14 residues. With 5 bases removed from V and 1 base from J, the gap between germline ends came to 13 bases. CDR1 and CDR2 (germline): DFQATT, SNEGSKA (reference sequence). The chain's CDR3 is CSAWLRGGTDTQYF. DNA for the CDR3: TGCAGTGCTTGGTTACGGGGAGGCACAGATACGCAGTATTTT.

This clonotype has at least ten counts. The chain couples TRBV7-8 to TRBJ1-1; 8 nucleotides align to TRBD1. The trim removed 2 bases at V and 3 bases at J, leaving 11 bases unmatched. The CDR3 spans 17 residues. CDR1 is SGHVS, CDR2 FQNEAQ, per germline. CDR3 nucleotide sequence: TGTGCCAGCAGCTTAACTGCCGACGGACAGGGATACACTGAAGCTTTCTTT. This encodes CASSLTADGQGYTEAFF.

The chain employs TRBV6-5 and TRBJ2-7; D remains unclear. Germline assignment: CDR1 MNHEY and CDR2 SVGAGI. This CDR3 is built from 15 residues. V was shortened by 0 bases and J by 10 bases, with 19 bases between the two germline ends. As DNA, the CDR3 is TGTGCCAGCAGTTACTCTCCCAAGGAGATTGGCGGACAGTACTTC. The encoded protein is CASSYSPKEIGGQYF.

Many counts were recorded for this clonotype. The chain links TRBV14 to TRBJ1-1, with D hard to call. Germline assignment: CDR1 SGHDN and CDR2 FVKESK. Trimming took 4 bases from V and 3 from J, leaving 9 bases between them. The CDR3 loop spans 13 amino acids. The CDR3 DNA reads TGTGCCAGCAGCCCCCTACAGTACACTGAAGCTTTCTTT. Translated: CASSPLQYTEAFF. The whole variable domain, remainder taken from reference TRBV14 and TRBJ1-1, is EAGVTQFPSHSVIEKGQTVTLRCDPISGHDNLYWYRRVMGKEIKFLLHFVKESKQDESGMPNNRFLAERTGGTYSTLKVQPAELEDSGVYFCASSPLQYTEAFFGQGTRLTVV.

This clonotype has a count of ten or more. V gene TRBV21-1 combines with J gene TRBJ2-1; the D call TRBD1 from the table was never checked on the DNA. TRBV21-1 is flagged as a pseudogene. The CDR3 runs to 15 residues. CDR3 DNA sequence: TGTGCCAGCAGCCGACAGGGCGACGACAACAATGAGCAGTTCTTC. Protein product: CASSRQGDDNNEQFF.

This clonotype turned up a few times. The CDR3, as DNA: TGTGCCAGCAGCTTAACGGCGGGGTCCTACAATGAGCAGTTCTTC. It codes for CASSLTAGSYNEQFF. The chain uses TRBV7-3 and TRBJ2-1; a possible D gene is TRBD2 (6 bases). V was trimmed by 0 bases and J by 1 base, leaving 7 bases between them. The CDR3 extends over 15 amino acids. Germline values: CDR1 SGHTA, CDR2 FQGTGA.

The V and J genes are TRBV20-1 and TRBJ1-1; D gene uncertain. The CDR3 consists of 12 residues. The V end was cut by 5 bases, the J end by 11 bases, with 18 bases between. Per germline, CDR1 DFQATT and CDR2 SNEGSKA (reference sequence). The CDR3 coding sequence is TGCAGTGCTCCGGGTGATGTCGGGAGGGCTTTCTTT. Its protein is CSAPGDVGRAFF.

This clonotype was found a few times. This chain links TRBV7-9 with TRBJ2-1; weak D call: TRBD2 (6 bases). V lost 7 bases and J 1 base, leaving 8 bases between the germline ends. Per the germline V gene, CDR1 is SEHNR and CDR2 is FQNEAQ (reference sequence). This CDR3 has 13 amino acids. The CDR3 region has the DNA TGTGCCAGCAACGGACTATCCTACAATGAGCAGTTCTTC. Its protein product is CASNGLSYNEQFF.

In this sample, this clonotype turned up many times. The CDR3 DNA reads TGCAGCGTTGACAGGGTGAACACTGAAGCTTTCTTT. Translation gives CSVDRVNTEAFF. The genes are TRBV29-1 and TRBJ1-1; D perhaps matches TRBD1 (5 bases). CDR1 SQVTM and CDR2 ANQGSEA come from the germline V gene. The CDR3 covers 12 residues. V dropped 3 bases and J dropped 0 bases, with 5 bases sitting between them.

Many counts were recorded for this clonotype. The rearrangement joins TRBV20-1 to TRBJ2-3; the D gene is possibly TRBD1 (5 bases). V lost 4 bases and J lost 0, with 14 bases in between. Germline lookup yields CDR1 DFQATT and CDR2 SNEGSKA (reference sequence). The CDR3 runs 15 residues. CDR3: CSAKQDGTSTDTQYF. The CDR3 nucleotides read TGCAGTGCTAAACAGGACGGAACTAGCACAGATACGCAGTATTTT.

This clonotype was detected many times. The gene calls are TRBV7-3 and TRBJ2-2, with a tentative D call TRBD1 (7 bases). The ends were cut back, 3 bases at V and 5 bases at J, with 13 bases in the middle. CDR1 SGHTA and CDR2 FQGTGA come from the germline V gene. The CDR3 loop spans 15 amino acids. The CDR3 region has the DNA TGTGCCAGCAGCTTGACCCAGGGGGGAACCGGGGAGCTGTTTTTT. Protein sequence: CASSLTQGGTGELFF.